This is a list of T cell receptor beta chains from one sample in a study of blood T cell repertoires in COVID-19. Sequencing used immunoSEQ multiplex PCR; TCRdb keeps in-frame clones, though not all of them. The sample lists 300,000 to 400,000 clones; around 83% were seen once. Sequencing input: peripheral blood. These receptors originate from a young man with active or convalescent COVID-19. Both conserved end residues are trimmed from each CDR3. Fields, in order: CDR3 protein, J gene, CDR3 length, clone size, V gene. Rows may omit the clone size; those that give it use once, few, many or a size class.

CDR3aa: ASKMGQAYNEQF
j_gene: TRBJ2-1
len: 12
abundance: .
v_gene: TRBV19

CDR3aa: ASSLGKRGAGTDTQY
j_gene: TRBJ2-3
len: 15
abundance: .
v_gene: TRBV7-6

CDR3aa: AWSRTGGHQPQH
j_gene: TRBJ1-5
len: 12
abundance: .
v_gene: TRBV30

CDR3aa: ASSVQVNTEAF
j_gene: TRBJ1-1
len: 11
abundance: .
v_gene: TRBV9

CDR3aa: ASSLLSRGGEQF
j_gene: TRBJ2-1
len: 12
abundance: .
v_gene: TRBV7-9

CDR3aa: ASSEFRGLPYEQY
j_gene: TRBJ2-7
len: 13
abundance: once
v_gene: TRBV10-1

CDR3aa: AWSGLAGEQF
j_gene: TRBJ2-1
len: 10
abundance: .
v_gene: TRBV30

CDR3aa: ASSIGTGETQY
j_gene: TRBJ2-5
len: 11
abundance: .
v_gene: TRBV5-6

CDR3aa: ASSDWGDNSPLH
j_gene: TRBJ1-6
len: 12
abundance: .
v_gene: TRBV6-6

CDR3aa: ATSRDVKGQGDYGYT
j_gene: TRBJ1-2
len: 15
abundance: .
v_gene: TRBV15

CDR3aa: ASTQGGYNEQF
j_gene: TRBJ2-1
len: 11
abundance: .
v_gene: TRBV2

CDR3aa: AWSLGTVTYEQY
j_gene: TRBJ2-7
len: 12
abundance: .
v_gene: TRBV30

CDR3aa: ASSPLTGNSGANVLT
j_gene: TRBJ2-6
len: 15
abundance: .
v_gene: TRBV18

CDR3aa: ATRGTGFYNEQF
j_gene: TRBJ2-1
len: 12
abundance: .
v_gene: TRBV24-1

CDR3aa: ASSQQSVDNYGYT
j_gene: TRBJ1-2
len: 13
abundance: .
v_gene: TRBV19

CDR3aa: ASSPGGGEQY
j_gene: TRBJ2-7
len: 10
abundance: .
v_gene: TRBV18

CDR3aa: ASSGSQTQY
j_gene: TRBJ2-5
len: 9
abundance: .
v_gene: TRBV14

CDR3aa: ATTRQGSSYNSPLH
j_gene: TRBJ1-6
len: 14
abundance: .
v_gene: TRBV24-1

CDR3aa: ASSQRGAGGLYTQY
j_gene: TRBJ2-3
len: 14
abundance: .
v_gene: TRBV4-2

CDR3aa: ASSLVGVNTEAF
j_gene: TRBJ1-1
len: 12
abundance: .
v_gene: TRBV28

CDR3aa: ASSIRTGDYQPQH
j_gene: TRBJ1-5
len: 13
abundance: .
v_gene: TRBV19

CDR3aa: ASSRRGGTGANVLT
j_gene: TRBJ2-6
len: 14
abundance: .
v_gene: TRBV19

CDR3aa: ASSLQDRGLGELF
j_gene: TRBJ2-2
len: 13
abundance: .
v_gene: TRBV5-5

CDR3aa: ASSPRQDSNQPQH
j_gene: TRBJ1-5
len: 13
abundance: .
v_gene: TRBV18

CDR3aa: ASSPVPRNYGYT
j_gene: TRBJ1-2
len: 12
abundance: .
v_gene: TRBV4-3

CDR3aa: AWSAGAFDGPQH
j_gene: TRBJ1-5
len: 12
abundance: .
v_gene: TRBV30

CDR3aa: ASSLVGSGSYEQY
j_gene: TRBJ2-7
len: 13
abundance: .
v_gene: TRBV5-1

CDR3aa: ASSEAPGQGGDTQY
j_gene: TRBJ2-3
len: 14
abundance: .
v_gene: TRBV6-1

CDR3aa: ASSLGVRGRETQY
j_gene: TRBJ2-5
len: 13
abundance: .
v_gene: TRBV7-2

CDR3aa: ASSTLGKRVNTEAF
j_gene: TRBJ1-1
len: 14
abundance: .
v_gene: TRBV19

CDR3aa: ASSPSTGGAYEQY
j_gene: TRBJ2-7
len: 13
abundance: .
v_gene: TRBV18

CDR3aa: ASTLGLAYEQY
j_gene: TRBJ2-7
len: 11
abundance: once
v_gene: TRBV7-9

CDR3aa: ASSPHSYEQY
j_gene: TRBJ2-7
len: 10
abundance: .
v_gene: TRBV7-2

CDR3aa: ASSYLGTGRDEQF
j_gene: TRBJ2-1
len: 13
abundance: few
v_gene: TRBV6-2/TRBV6-3

CDR3aa: ASRMDSISTEAF
j_gene: TRBJ1-1
len: 12
abundance: .
v_gene: TRBV6-5

CDR3aa: ASSSPGMTSRYT
j_gene: TRBJ1-2
len: 12
abundance: .
v_gene: TRBV5-4

CDR3aa: ASSTLQGRSQPQH
j_gene: TRBJ1-5
len: 13
abundance: .
v_gene: TRBV28

CDR3aa: ASSLDRWGDREVDEQF
j_gene: TRBJ2-1
len: 16
abundance: .
v_gene: TRBV11-2

CDR3aa: ASSPPLAGTYEQY
j_gene: TRBJ2-7
len: 13
abundance: .
v_gene: TRBV18

CDR3aa: ASSYSGGEAF
j_gene: TRBJ1-1
len: 10
abundance: .
v_gene: TRBV6-5

CDR3aa: ASMGGPGAGSGNQPQH
j_gene: TRBJ1-5
len: 16
abundance: .
v_gene: TRBV19

CDR3aa: AWSTGGYGYT
j_gene: TRBJ1-2
len: 10
abundance: .
v_gene: TRBV30

CDR3aa: AWSVTFPYT
j_gene: TRBJ1-2
len: 9
abundance: .
v_gene: TRBV30

CDR3aa: SVGQGYNSPLH
j_gene: TRBJ1-6
len: 11
abundance: .
v_gene: TRBV29-1

CDR3aa: ARPPGGTGTANSNQPQH
j_gene: TRBJ1-5
len: 17
abundance: .
v_gene: TRBV27

CDR3aa: ATSDLSGTNTGELF
j_gene: TRBJ2-2
len: 14
abundance: .
v_gene: TRBV24-1

CDR3aa: ASSPDSSTEAF
j_gene: TRBJ1-1
len: 11
abundance: .
v_gene: TRBV12-3/TRBV12-4

CDR3aa: ASTLHRAPYEQY
j_gene: TRBJ2-7
len: 12
abundance: .
v_gene: TRBV28

CDR3aa: ASSATGGDIQY
j_gene: TRBJ2-4
len: 11
abundance: .
v_gene: TRBV9

CDR3aa: ASSSGTSGRGDTQY
j_gene: TRBJ2-3
len: 14
abundance: .
v_gene: TRBV5-4

CDR3aa: ASSVGTRRADTQY
j_gene: TRBJ2-3
len: 13
abundance: .
v_gene: TRBV9

CDR3aa: ASSRRLAGGNPQPETRNEQF
j_gene: TRBJ2-1
len: 20
abundance: .
v_gene: TRBV4-3

CDR3aa: AWSVRGGPSNEQF
j_gene: TRBJ2-1
len: 13
abundance: .
v_gene: TRBV30

CDR3aa: ASSAGQANTEAF
j_gene: TRBJ1-1
len: 12
abundance: .
v_gene: TRBV9

CDR3aa: ASSPQGYGYT
j_gene: TRBJ1-2
len: 10
abundance: .
v_gene: TRBV9